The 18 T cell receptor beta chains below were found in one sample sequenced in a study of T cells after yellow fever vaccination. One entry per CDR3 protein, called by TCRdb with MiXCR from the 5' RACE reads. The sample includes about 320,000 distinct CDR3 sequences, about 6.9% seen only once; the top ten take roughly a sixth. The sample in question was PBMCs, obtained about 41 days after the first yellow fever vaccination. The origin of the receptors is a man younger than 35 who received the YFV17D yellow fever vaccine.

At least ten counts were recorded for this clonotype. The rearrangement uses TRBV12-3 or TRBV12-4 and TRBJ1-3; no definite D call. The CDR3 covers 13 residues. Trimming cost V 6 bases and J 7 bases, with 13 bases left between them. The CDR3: CASSVSGGNTIYF. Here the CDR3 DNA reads TGTGCCAGCAGCGTCAGCGGCGGTAACACCATATATTTT.

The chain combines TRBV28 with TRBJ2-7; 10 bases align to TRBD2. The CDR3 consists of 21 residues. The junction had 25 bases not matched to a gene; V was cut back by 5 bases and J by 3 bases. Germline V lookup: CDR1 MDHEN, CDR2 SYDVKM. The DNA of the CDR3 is TGTGCCAGCAGTCCAAACGCAATGGGCAGGGCAACTAGCGGGGCTCTCTACGAGCAGTACGTC. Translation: CASSPNAMGRATSGALYEQYV.

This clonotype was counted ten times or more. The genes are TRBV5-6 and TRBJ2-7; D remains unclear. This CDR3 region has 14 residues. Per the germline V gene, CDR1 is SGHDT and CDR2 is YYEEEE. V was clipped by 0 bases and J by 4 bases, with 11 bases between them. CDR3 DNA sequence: TGTGCCAGCAGCTTGGGTGCCCCCAGTTACGAGCAGTACGTC. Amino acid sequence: CASSLGAPSYEQYV.

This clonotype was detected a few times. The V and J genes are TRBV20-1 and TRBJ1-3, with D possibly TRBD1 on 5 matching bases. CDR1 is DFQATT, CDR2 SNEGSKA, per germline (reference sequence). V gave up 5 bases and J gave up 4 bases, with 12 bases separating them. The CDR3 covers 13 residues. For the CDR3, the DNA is TGCAGTGCTCACCGGGACGGAGGAAACACCATATATTTT. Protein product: CSAHRDGGNTIYF.

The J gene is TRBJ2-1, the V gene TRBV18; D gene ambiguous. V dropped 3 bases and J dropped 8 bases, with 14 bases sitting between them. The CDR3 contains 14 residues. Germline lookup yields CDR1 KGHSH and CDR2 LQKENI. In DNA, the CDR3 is TGTGCCAGCTCACCTCTATTCCCAGGCCATGAGCAGTTCTTC. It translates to CASSPLFPGHEQFF.

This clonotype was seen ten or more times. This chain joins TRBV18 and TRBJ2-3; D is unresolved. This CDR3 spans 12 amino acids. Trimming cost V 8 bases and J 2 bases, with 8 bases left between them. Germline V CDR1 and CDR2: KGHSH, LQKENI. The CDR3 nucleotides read TGTGCCAGCAGCCCAAACACAGATACGCAGTATTTT. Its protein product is CASSPNTDTQYF.

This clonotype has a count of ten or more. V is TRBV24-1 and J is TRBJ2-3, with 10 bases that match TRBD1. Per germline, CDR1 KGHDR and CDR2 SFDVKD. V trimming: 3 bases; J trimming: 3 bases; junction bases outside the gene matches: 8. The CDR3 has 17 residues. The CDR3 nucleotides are TGTGCCACCAGTGATACCCGGGACAGGGGTGGGACAGATACGCAGTATTTT. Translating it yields CATSDTRDRGGTDTQYF.

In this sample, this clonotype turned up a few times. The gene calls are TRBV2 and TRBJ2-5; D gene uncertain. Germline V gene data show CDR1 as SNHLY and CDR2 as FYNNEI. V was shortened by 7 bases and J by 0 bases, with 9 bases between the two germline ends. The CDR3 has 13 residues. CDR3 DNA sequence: TGTGCCAGCAAAGTGGGGAACCAAGAGACCCAGTACTTC. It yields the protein CASKVGNQETQYF.

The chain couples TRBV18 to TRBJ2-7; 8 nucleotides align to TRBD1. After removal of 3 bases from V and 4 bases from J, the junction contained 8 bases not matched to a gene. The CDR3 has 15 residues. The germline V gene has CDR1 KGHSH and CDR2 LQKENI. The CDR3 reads CASSPAGQGLYEQYV. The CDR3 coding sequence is TGTGCCAGCTCACCGGCCGGACAGGGCCTATACGAGCAGTACGTC.

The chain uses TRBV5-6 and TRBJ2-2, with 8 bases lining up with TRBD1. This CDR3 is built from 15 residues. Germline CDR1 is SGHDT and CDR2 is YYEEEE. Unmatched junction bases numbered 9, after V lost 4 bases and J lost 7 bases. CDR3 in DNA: TGTGCCAGCAGCCAAGGCAGGGGGCGCGGCGGGGAGCTGTTTTTT. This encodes CASSQGRGRGGELFF. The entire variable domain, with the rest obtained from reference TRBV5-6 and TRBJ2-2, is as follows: DAGVTQSPTHLIKTRGQQVTLRCSPKSGHDTVSWYQQALGQGPQFIFQYYEEEERQRGNFPDRFSGHQFPNYSSELNVNALLLGDSALYLCASSQGRGRGGELFFGEGSRLTVL.

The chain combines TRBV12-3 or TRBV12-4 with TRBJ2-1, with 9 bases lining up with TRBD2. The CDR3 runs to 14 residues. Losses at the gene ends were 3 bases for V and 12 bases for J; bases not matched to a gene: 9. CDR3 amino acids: CASSFAGGGGAQFF. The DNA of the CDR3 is TGTGCCAGCAGTTTCGCGGGGGGGGGCGGGGCGCAGTTCTTC.

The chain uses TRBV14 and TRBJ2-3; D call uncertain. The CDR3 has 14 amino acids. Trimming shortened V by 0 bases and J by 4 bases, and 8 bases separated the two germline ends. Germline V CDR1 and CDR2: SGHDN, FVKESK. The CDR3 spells CASSQDPASDTQYF. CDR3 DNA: TGTGCCAGCAGCCAAGACCCCGCGTCAGATACGCAGTATTTT.

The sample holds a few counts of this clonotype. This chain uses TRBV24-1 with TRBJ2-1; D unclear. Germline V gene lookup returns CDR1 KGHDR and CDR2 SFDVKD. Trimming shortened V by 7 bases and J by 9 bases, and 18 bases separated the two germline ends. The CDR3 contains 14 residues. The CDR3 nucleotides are TGTGCCACCAGCCCAGCTGGGGTAGATCCTGAGCAGTTCTTC. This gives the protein CATSPAGVDPEQFF.

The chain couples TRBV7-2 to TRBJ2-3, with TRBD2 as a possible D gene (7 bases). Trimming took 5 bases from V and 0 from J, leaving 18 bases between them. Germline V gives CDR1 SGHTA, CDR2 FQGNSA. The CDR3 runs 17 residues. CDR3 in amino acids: CASSGRGGGPSTDTQYF. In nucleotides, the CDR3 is TGTGCCAGCAGCGGGAGGGGTGGGGGCCCTAGCACAGATACGCAGTATTTT. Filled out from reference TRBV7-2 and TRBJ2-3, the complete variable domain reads GAGVSQSPSNKVTEKGKDVELRCDPISGHTALYWYRQSLGQGLEFLIYFQGNSAPDKSGLPSDRFSAERTGGSVSTLTIQRTQQEDSAVYLCASSGRGGGPSTDTQYFGPGTRLTVL.

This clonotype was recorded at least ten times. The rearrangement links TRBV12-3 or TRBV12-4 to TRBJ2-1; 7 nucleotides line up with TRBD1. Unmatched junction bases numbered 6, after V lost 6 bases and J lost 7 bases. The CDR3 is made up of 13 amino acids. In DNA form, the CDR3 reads TGTGCCAGCAGACAGGGGATCGGGAATGAGCAGTTCTTC. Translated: CASRQGIGNEQFF.

The CDR3 is CASSLTGGITEAFF. DNA for the CDR3: TGCGCCAGCAGCTTAACAGGGGGCATCACTGAAGCTTTCTTT. The rearrangement links TRBV5-1 to TRBJ1-1; 9 positions match TRBD1. Looked up from germline, CDR1 is SGHRS and CDR2 is YFSETQ. The V segment lost 2 bases and the J segment 4 bases; nucleotides outside the gene matches: 3. The CDR3 covers 14 residues.

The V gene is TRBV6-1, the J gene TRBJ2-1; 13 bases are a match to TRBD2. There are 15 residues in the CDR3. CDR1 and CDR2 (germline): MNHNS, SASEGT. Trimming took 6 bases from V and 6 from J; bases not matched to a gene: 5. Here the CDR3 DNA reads TGTGCCAGCAGAGAGACTAGCGGGGGGCTCAATGAGCAGTTCTTC. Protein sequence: CASRETSGGLNEQFF.

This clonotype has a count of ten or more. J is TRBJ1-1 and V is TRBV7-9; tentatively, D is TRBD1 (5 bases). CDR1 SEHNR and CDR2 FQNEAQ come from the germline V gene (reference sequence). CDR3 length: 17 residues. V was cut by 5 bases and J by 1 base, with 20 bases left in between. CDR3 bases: TGTGCCAGCAGCGGCCGGGGGGAAGGGCTTTCGAACACTGAAGCTTTCTTT. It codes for CASSGRGEGLSNTEAFF.